This TCR beta chain was found in a study of regulatory T cells in long-lasting Graves disease. The CDR3 runs 13 residues. V shed 7 bases and J shed 1 base, with 10 bases lying between them. The germline V gene has CDR1 SGHTA and CDR2 FQGNSA. The time point: newly diagnosed GD, antithyroid drugs for less than 3 months. There was RNA extracted from PBMCs, and the TCR library was made from it. Arm-PCR with iRepertoire HTBI primers amplified the CDR3 regions for these TCR beta libraries. TCRdb re-analysed the multiplex PCR reads in MiXCR, keeping a single row per CDR3 protein. The table shows approximately 400,000 distinct CDR3 sequences, with 15% occurring only once. A further study also used this sample, focusing on T cells in Graves' hyperthyroidism and ophthalmopathy.

Sequencing was performed on peripheral blood mononuclear cells (PBMCs), taken at new diagnosis, from a patient treated with antithyroid drugs. The chain joins TRBV7-2 to TRBJ1-1; no definite D call. The receptor was derived from a woman under 40 with Graves disease. CDR3 in amino acids: CASKKWGNTEAFF. The CDR3 DNA follows: TGTGCCAGCAAGAAGTGGGGGAACACTGAAGCTTTCTTT.